This TCR beta chain was retrieved from a study of cytomegalovirus exposure and HLA in healthy donors. Study-level points and caveats: The authors listed 164 TCR beta chains as cytomegalovirus-associated.

Regarding this clone: Its specificity is unknown.

The PCR had 60 Vbeta and 13 Jbeta primers. This table comes from immunoSEQ multiplex PCR, and its TCRdb copy is limited to in-frame clones, with some not included. The sample consists of about 93,000 clones, roughly 77% of them appearing once. The CDR3 extends over 14 amino acids. Germline lookup yields CDR1 GTSNPN and CDR2 SVGIG (reference sequence). Trimming stripped 3 bases from V and 5 bases from J, with 13 bases between. This sequence joins TRBV30 and TRBJ2-2, with D possibly being TRBD2 (5 bases). This clonotype was sampled from a man aged 25-45 years in good health and CMV-seronegative. What was sequenced was PBMCs. The CDR3 DNA sequence: TGTGCCTGGAGCGGGGTGGATTGGACCGGGGAGCTGTTTTTT. It is translated as CAWSGVDWTGELFF.